The clone carrying this T cell receptor beta chain is medium-sized in the sample. Antigen: not known. This sample was included in a study of spatial heterogeneity in lung cancer. Study-wide results and caveats: Tumoral mutation counts were tracked by counts of expanded intratumoral alpha and beta TCRs.

A unique molecular identifier was attached to every TCR cDNA molecule. Using its own MiXCR run on the 5' RACE reads, TCRdb lists one record per CDR3 protein. The top ten hold 15% to 20% of the sample, which has about 4,100 distinct CDR3 sequences, about 6.3% seen once. Germline values: CDR1 SGHVS, CDR2 FNYEAQ. CDR3 length: 17 amino acids. The junction had 7 bases not matched to a gene; V was cut back by 3 bases and J by 2 bases. The time point denotes: sample taken at primary tumor resection. This specimen was lung tumor tissue, taken at surgery. The chain carries TRBV7-6 and TRBJ1-4; 9 positions agree with TRBD1. This receptor was taken from a male donor with early-stage non-small cell lung cancer. The CDR3 is CASSFTGGAGTNEKLFF. The CDR3 nucleotides are TGTGCCAGCAGCTTCACAGGGGGCGCGGGGACTAATGAAAAACTGTTTTTT.